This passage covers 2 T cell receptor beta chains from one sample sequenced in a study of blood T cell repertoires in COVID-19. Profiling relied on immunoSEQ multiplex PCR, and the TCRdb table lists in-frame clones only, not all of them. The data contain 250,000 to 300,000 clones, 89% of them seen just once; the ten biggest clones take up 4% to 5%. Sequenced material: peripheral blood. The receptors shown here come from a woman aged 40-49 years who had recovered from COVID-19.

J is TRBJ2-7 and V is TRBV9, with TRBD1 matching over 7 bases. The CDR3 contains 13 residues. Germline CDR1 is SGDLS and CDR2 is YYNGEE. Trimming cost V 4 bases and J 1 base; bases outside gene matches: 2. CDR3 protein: CASSSGGSYEQYF. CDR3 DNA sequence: TGTGCCAGCAGCTCAGGGGGTTCCTACGAGCAGTACTTC.

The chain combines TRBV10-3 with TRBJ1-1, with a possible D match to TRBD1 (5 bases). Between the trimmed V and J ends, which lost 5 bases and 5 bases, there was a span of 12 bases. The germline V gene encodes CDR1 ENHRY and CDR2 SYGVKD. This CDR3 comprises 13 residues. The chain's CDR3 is CAISPGGDTEAFF. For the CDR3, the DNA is TGTGCCATCAGTCCGGGGGGGGATACTGAAGCTTTCTTT.